In its sample, the clone carrying this T cell receptor beta chain was seen once. The source of the sample is a study of blood T cell repertoires in COVID-19. About the research overall: Nucleic acid was either cDNA or gDNA, and it came from T cells, B-cell-depleted T cells, or PBMCs.

How the authors handled the data: The assay estimated nucleated cells by amplifying reference gene primers. TCRdb's copy holds only in-frame clones and misses some; the assay was immunoSEQ multiplex PCR. V, J and clone size derive from that table, while D and trimming were established from the DNA sequence. The sample has 90,000 to 130,000 clones; about 79% are singletons. With 2 bases removed from V and 6 bases from J, the gap between germline ends came to 14 bases. Germline CDR1 reads SGHRS; CDR2 reads YFSETQ. The CDR3 has 15 residues. The source material was peripheral blood. V gene TRBV5-1 combines with J gene TRBJ2-2, with TRBD2 as a possible D gene (7 bases). The source of this sequence is a woman aged 80 or over with active or convalescent COVID-19. The CDR3 DNA reads TGCGCCAGCAGCTTACGGGGGGCCGGGGCCGGGGAGCTGTTTTTT. This encodes CASSLRGAGAGELFF.